These 9 T cell receptor beta chains share one sample of origin, sequenced in a study of human T cells and chemical hapten exposure listed by TCRdb under 2021. Interpreted using the paper, the time point label stands for: pre-sensitization, week 0. The intended sense of this specimen's treatment or condition label: therapeutic diphenylcyclopropenone sensitization with weekly scalp DPC. Unfractionated whole blood was collected in Tempus Blood RNA tubes, and total RNA was extracted from that blood. Library construction relied on RACE. TCRdb names NextSeq 500 as the instrument used. TCRdb passed the public sequencing reads through fastp at Q25 and MiXCR, retaining productive beta sequences. Rows are combined by CDR3 protein, so each entry shows the most common genes and DNA. The sample data list around 33,000 distinct CDR3 sequences, and around 12% of these were observed just once. The ten largest make up approximately 1.8% of the sample.

The specimen comprised whole blood, sampled in connection with sensitization to the hapten diphenylcyclopropenone (DPC). The receptors come from a woman aged 40 to 49 with alopecia areata. Some clones in this sample may be carry-over from other donors' samples.

There are many counts of this clonotype. The rearrangement uses TRBV10-2 and TRBJ2-2, with 9 bases matching TRBD2. The CDR3 extends over 15 amino acids. The germline V gene encodes CDR1 WSHSY and CDR2 SAAADI. V gave up 4 bases and J gave up 2 bases; unmatched junction bases: 2. This CDR3 is CASSGTSVNTGELFF. Written as DNA, the CDR3 is TGCGCCAGCAGTGGGACTAGCGTAAACACCGGGGAGCTGTTTTTT.

This clonotype was observed at least ten times. The chain joins TRBV28 to TRBJ2-5; D gene uncertain. CDR3 length: 14 residues. The germline CDR1 and CDR2 sequences are MDHEN and SYDVKM. The V end was cut by 4 bases, the J end by 5 bases, with 14 bases between. CDR3 sequence (DNA): TGTGCCAGCAGTTCGGGCGTTGGTGAGGAGACCCAGTACTTC. It yields the protein CASSSGVGEETQYF.

The V gene is TRBV28, the J gene TRBJ2-7, with D possibly TRBD2 on 5 matching bases. This CDR3 comprises 16 residues. Trimming took off 8 bases at V and 7 bases at J, with 27 bases between the two ends. Germline lookup yields CDR1 MDHEN and CDR2 SYDVKM. CDR3 residues: CASSNPSRPVRGEQYF. The CDR3 region has the DNA TGTGCCAGCTCCAACCCCTCCAGGCCGGTGCGAGGGGAGCAGTACTTC.

This clonotype has ten or more counts. This chain links TRBV5-1 with TRBJ1-2; D remains ambiguous. The V gene's germline CDR1 is SGHRS and CDR2 YFSETQ. The V gene lost 0 bases and the J gene lost 5 bases, with 8 bases spanning the gap. This CDR3 has 13 residues. The CDR3 nucleotides are TGCGCCAGCAGCTTGGCGAGTGAGTATGGCTACACCTTC. Translated: CASSLASEYGYTF.

The chain links TRBV5-8 to TRBJ1-2; 7 nucleotides align to TRBD1. The CDR3 is 14 amino acids. With 1 base clipped from V and 4 bases from J, the junction kept 4 bases outside the gene matches. The germline gives CDR1 SGHTS, CDR2 YDEGEE. In DNA, the CDR3 is TGTGCCAGCAGCTTGAACAGGGGAGTCTATGGCTACACCTTC. Encoded protein: CASSLNRGVYGYTF.

This clonotype was recorded at least ten times. J is TRBJ2-2 and V is TRBV5-1; D may be TRBD2 (5 bases). The V gene's germline CDR1 is SGHRS and CDR2 YFSETQ. CDR3 length equals 14 residues. The V end was cut by 2 bases, the J end by 5 bases, with 10 bases between. The DNA for the CDR3 is TGCGCCAGCAGCTTAGGGAGCGTGACCGGGGAGCTGTTTTTT. Amino acids: CASSLGSVTGELFF.

This clonotype was observed many times. The genes are TRBV5-1 and TRBJ2-1; D may be TRBD1 or TRBD2 (5 bases each). Trimming took 0 bases from V and 2 from J, leaving 9 bases between them. Germline CDR1 SGHRS, CDR2 YFSETQ. CDR3 length: 15 amino acids. CDR3 bases: TGCGCCAGCAGCTTGGACGGGGCCCCCTACAATGAGCAGTTCTTC. Translated: CASSLDGAPYNEQFF.

V usage is TRBV2 and J usage is TRBJ2-3, with no clear D. The V end was cut by 11 bases, the J end by 0 bases, with 18 bases between. The CDR3 has 15 amino acids. Germline values: CDR1 SNHLY, CDR2 FYNNEI. CDR3 in amino acids: CALLSTDPSTDTQYF. The CDR3 DNA reads TGTGCCTTACTATCGACGGACCCTAGCACAGATACGCAGTATTTT.

The CDR3 DNA is TGCAGCGTCTCCGGGACACCCGGACCTGAAGCTTTCTTT. It is translated as CSVSGTPGPEAFF. This chain links TRBV29-1 with TRBJ1-1, with a weak D call TRBD1 (6 bases). Germline V gene sequence: CDR1 SQVTM, CDR2 ANQGSEA. The CDR3 is 13 amino acids. Deletions cut 6 bases from V and 6 bases from J, with 17 bases between.